The 30 T cell receptor beta chains presented below share a single source sample, sequenced in a study of OX40 agonist ivuxolimab in advanced cancers. TCRdb's table, derived via immunoSEQ multiplex PCR, lists solely in-frame clones and lacks some. This table has about 38,000 clones, over 60% appearing once. Sequences were derived from CD4+ or CD8+ T cells sorted from blood, sampled in a trial of the OX40 agonist ivuxolimab. The receptor source for this set is an adult with an advanced solid tumor such as melanoma, head and neck, liver or kidney cancer.

This clone was seen more than once but under ten times. The chain carries TRBV7-9 and TRBJ2-5, with a tentative D call TRBD2 (6 bases). Germline V gene lookup returns CDR1 SEHNR and CDR2 FQNEAQ (reference sequence). V lost 5 bases, J lost 2 bases, and 12 bases lay in between. This CDR3 comprises 14 residues. This chain's CDR3 is CASSLGGIQETQYF. In nucleotides, the CDR3 is TGTGCCAGCAGCCTAGGCGGGATTCAAGAGACCCAGTACTTC.

CDR3: CASSKLRQGVTEAFF. The CDR3 DNA sequence: TGTGCCAGCAGCAAACTCCGACAGGGGGTTACTGAAGCTTTCTTT. The J gene is TRBJ1-1, the V gene TRBV21-1; TRBD1 is taken as the D call from the table, unchecked against the DNA. TRBV21-1 is a listed pseudogene. The CDR3 is made up of 15 amino acids.

This clone has only a few counts. The chain couples TRBV7-3 to TRBJ1-6; no reliable D call. Germline-derived CDR1 and CDR2 are SGHTA and FQGTGA. This CDR3 comprises 14 residues. V gave up 5 bases and J gave up 14 bases, with 19 bases separating them. The CDR3 here is CASSLGRWIDTLHF. Here the CDR3 DNA reads TGTGCCAGCAGCCTCGGACGTTGGATAGACACCCTCCACTTT.

V and J are TRBV30 and TRBJ2-7; 8 nucleotides align to TRBD1. The length of the CDR3 is 14 residues. Germline CDR1 reads GTSNPN; CDR2 reads SVGIG (reference sequence). V trimming: 1 base; J trimming: 2 bases; junction bases outside the gene matches: 4. In DNA, the CDR3 is TGTGCCTGGAGTGATGGACAGGGCGCCTACGAGCAGTACTTC. As protein: CAWSDGQGAYEQYF.

This clone was counted a few times. The rearrangement uses TRBV2 and TRBJ1-2; 7 nucleotides match TRBD1. The length of the CDR3 is 12 residues. The V segment lost 6 bases and the J segment 8 bases; nucleotides outside the gene matches: 6. Germline CDR1 reads SNHLY; CDR2 reads FYNNEI. The CDR3 here is CASSGTAEGYTF. For the CDR3, the DNA is TGTGCCAGCAGCGGGACAGCGGAAGGCTACACCTTC. Complete variable domain (other parts from reference TRBV2 and TRBJ1-2): EPEVTQTPSHQVTQMGQEVILRCVPISNHLYFYWYRQILGQKVEFLVSFYNNEISEKSEIFDDQFSVERPDGSNFTLKIRSTKLEDSAMYFCASSGTAEGYTFGSGTRLTVV.

J is TRBJ1-3 and V is TRBV9; TRBD1 matches 7 bases. Per germline, CDR1 SGDLS and CDR2 YYNGEE. Trimming took 3 bases from V and 1 from J; bases not matched to a gene: 4. This CDR3 region has 15 residues. CDR3 sequence reads: CASSGDRASGNTIYF. The DNA for the CDR3 is TGTGCCAGCAGCGGCGACAGGGCATCTGGAAACACCATATATTTT.

The V call is TRBV7-9, the J call TRBJ2-7, with 10 nucleotides matching TRBD1. Trimming took 5 bases from V and 4 from J; bases not matched to a gene: 11. Looked up from germline, CDR1 is SEHNR and CDR2 is FQNEAQ (reference sequence). This CDR3 has 16 amino acids. The CDR3: CASSQKTGGNSYEQYF. DNA for the CDR3: TGTGCCAGCAGCCAGAAGACAGGGGGCAATTCTTACGAGCAGTACTTC.

For the CDR3, the DNA is TGTGCCAGCAGTTCGGGCGGAAGCTCTGGAAACACCATATATTTT. Translated, it gives CASSSGGSSGNTIYF. This chain connects TRBV28 to TRBJ1-3; D ambiguous. Trimming pared 4 bases from V and 0 bases from J, leaving 10 bases between. The CDR3 runs 15 residues. Germline-derived CDR1 and CDR2 are MDHEN and SYDVKM.

The rearrangement joins TRBV6-4 to TRBJ2-2; the match to TRBD2 covers 7 bases. Germline V CDR1 and CDR2: MRHNA, SNTAGT. This CDR3 is built from 15 residues. J lost 6 bases, V lost 10 bases, and 14 bases had no gene match. CDR3 in amino acids: CAIKRGEMGPGELFF. The CDR3 coding sequence is TGTGCCATCAAGCGGGGCGAGATGGGGCCCGGGGAGCTGTTTTTT.

This chain joins TRBV29-1 and TRBJ2-1; no reliable D call. Trimming removed 6 bases from V and 5 bases from J, with 17 bases in between. The V gene's germline CDR1 is SQVTM and CDR2 ANQGSEA. The CDR3 extends over 14 amino acids. CDR3 amino acids: CSVMPPIRHNEQFF. The CDR3 region has the DNA TGCAGCGTGATGCCCCCAATTAGGCACAATGAGCAGTTCTTC.

CDR3 amino acids: CASSGRFSGANVLTF. The CDR3 DNA reads as TGTGCCAGTTCTGGACGGTTCTCTGGGGCCAACGTCCTGACTTTC. V usage is TRBV2 and J usage is TRBJ2-6; D is undetermined. CDR3 length equals 15 residues. CDR1 is SNHLY, CDR2 FYNNEI, per germline. V lost 9 bases, J lost 0 bases, and 12 bases lay in between. Full variable domain (rest looked up from reference TRBV2 and TRBJ2-6): EPEVTQTPSHQVTQMGQEVILRCVPISNHLYFYWYRQILGQKVEFLVSFYNNEISEKSEIFDDQFSVERPDGSNFTLKIRSTKLEDSAMYFCASSGRFSGANVLTFGAGSRLTVL.

The V gene is TRBV21-1, the J gene TRBJ1-6; the table calls TRBD1, which could not be checked here. TRBV21-1 is given as a pseudogene. The CDR3 sequence is 19 residues long. The chain's CDR3 is CASSKKTRDRGDYNSPLHF. CDR3 in DNA: TGTGCCAGCAGCAAAAAGACTCGGGACAGGGGGGACTATAATTCACCCCTCCACTTT.

This rearrangement joins TRBV7-9 to TRBJ2-7, with 13 positions matching TRBD2. V lost 3 bases and J lost 5; bases outside the gene matches: 13. The CDR3 loop spans 18 amino acids. Per germline, CDR1 SEHNR and CDR2 FQNEAQ (reference sequence). The CDR3: CASSFSGTSGGAVHEQYF. DNA for the CDR3: TGTGCCAGCAGCTTTTCAGGCACTAGCGGGGGGGCCGTCCACGAGCAGTACTTC.

The chain has TRBV15 and TRBJ1-5; the match to TRBD1 covers 7 bases. J was trimmed by 4 bases and V by 4 bases; bases with no gene match: 10. The CDR3 loop spans 16 amino acids. Germline CDR1 and CDR2: LNHNV and YYDKDF (reference sequence). The CDR3 nucleotides read TGTGCCACCAGCATGACAGGGTCCTTATCTAATCAGCCCCAGCATTTT. The encoded protein is CATSMTGSLSNQPQHF. The full variable domain, with the rest looked up from reference TRBV15 and TRBJ1-5, is DAMVIQNPRYQVTQFGKPVTLSCSQTLNHNVMYWYQQKSSQAPKLLFHYYDKDFNNEADTPDNFQSRRPNTSFCFLDIRSPGLGDTAMYLCATSMTGSLSNQPQHFGDGTRLSIL.

The gene calls are TRBV25-1 and TRBJ2-2, with D possibly being TRBD2 (6 bases). The ends were cut back, 4 bases at V and 5 bases at J, with 14 bases in the middle. CDR1 and CDR2 (germline): MGHDK, SYGVNS. The CDR3 length is 15 residues. Here the CDR3 reads CASSAAGWDTGELFF. In nucleotides, the CDR3 is TGTGCCAGCAGTGCGGCGGGGTGGGATACCGGGGAGCTGTTTTTT.

V and J are TRBV7-8 and TRBJ2-7, with 13 positions matching TRBD2. The germline V gene encodes CDR1 SGHVS and CDR2 FQNEAQ. The CDR3 is made up of 14 amino acids. V trimming: 4 bases; J trimming: 6 bases; junction bases outside the gene matches: 3. CDR3 sequence (DNA): TGTGCCAGCAGCTCAGGACTAGCGGGGGCCGAGCAGTACTTC. Residues: CASSSGLAGAEQYF.

This clone was found once. This chain links TRBV25-1 with TRBJ2-1; 10 bases fit TRBD2. The trim removed 1 base at V and 8 bases at J, leaving 8 bases unmatched. Germline V gene sequence: CDR1 MGHDK, CDR2 SYGVNS. The CDR3 length is 16 residues. In DNA, the CDR3 is TGTGCCAGCAGTGAATGGGTAGCGGGGGGACGGGATGAGCAGTTCTTC. Encoded protein: CASSEWVAGGRDEQFF.

The chain links TRBV10-3 to TRBJ2-7; 10 nucleotides line up with TRBD1. CDR1 ENHRY and CDR2 SYGVKD come from the germline V gene. The CDR3 consists of 14 residues. V shed 6 bases and J 3 bases; nucleotides not matched to a gene: 5. The CDR3 protein is CAIRGDRGVYEQYF. As DNA, the CDR3 is TGTGCCATCAGGGGGGACAGGGGTGTCTACGAGCAGTACTTC.

The V call is TRBV7-4, the J call TRBJ1-5, with TRBD1 matching 7 bases. V lost 2 bases, J lost 6 bases, and 7 bases stayed unmatched. CDR3 length: 15 residues. Germline CDR1 and CDR2: SGHVT and SQSDAQ. CDR3 in DNA: TGTGCCAGCAGCTTAATAACAGGGGATACTCAGCCCCAGCATTTT. Translation: CASSLITGDTQPQHF.

The rearrangement uses TRBV2 and TRBJ2-1, with D unclear. Trimming took 8 bases from V and 2 from J, leaving 16 bases between them. Germline CDR1 and CDR2: SNHLY and FYNNEI. The length of the CDR3 is 15 residues. This CDR3 is CASGADGPTYNEQFF. CDR3 sequence (DNA): TGTGCCAGCGGCGCGGACGGGCCTACCTACAATGAGCAGTTCTTC.

V is TRBV6-5 and J is TRBJ1-2; D may be TRBD1 (5 bases). Looked up from germline, CDR1 is MNHEY and CDR2 is SVGAGI. V shed 0 bases and J shed 4 bases, with 9 bases lying between them. CDR3 length: 14 amino acids. This chain's CDR3 is CASSYSGGRYGYTF. In nucleotides, the CDR3 is TGTGCCAGCAGTTACTCCGGGGGTCGCTATGGCTACACCTTC.

The rearrangement uses TRBV5-5 and TRBJ1-1; D is uncertain. Trimming stripped 2 bases from V and 2 bases from J, with 10 bases between. The germline V gene has CDR1 SGHKS and CDR2 YYEKEE (reference sequence). This CDR3 spans 14 amino acids. The CDR3 region is CASSLMTSNTEAFF. CDR3 nucleotides: TGTGCCAGCAGCTTAATGACATCAAACACTGAAGCTTTCTTT. The entire variable domain, with the rest obtained from reference TRBV5-5 and TRBJ1-1, is as follows: DAGVTQSPTHLIKTRGQQVTLRCSPISGHKSVSWYQQVLGQGPQFIFQYYEKEERGRGNFPDRFSARQFPNYSSELNVNALLLGDSALYLCASSLMTSNTEAFFGQGTRLTVV.

This chain connects TRBV6-1 to TRBJ2-5, with 9 nucleotides matching TRBD1. The closer fit of TRBJ2-7 to the DNA end suggests the J call may be wrong. The CDR3 has 17 residues. Germline CDR1 MNHNS, CDR2 SASEGT. CDR3 bases: TGTGCCAGCAGTGAAAGAACAGGGGGCTCGGGGACCTACGAGCAGTACTTC. Protein: CASSERTGGSGTYEQYF.

The chain is built from TRBV19 and TRBJ2-3, with D maybe TRBD1 (6 bases). CDR3 size: 17 residues. Germline V gives CDR1 LNHDA, CDR2 SQIVND (reference sequence). V was cut by 7 bases and J by 5 bases, with 25 bases left in between. The DNA for the CDR3 is TGTGCCAGTAAGCATTACCGTGGGGGCCGTGGGGAAGATACGCAGTATTTT. This translates into CASKHYRGGRGEDTQYF.

The count of this clone is one. The chain is built from TRBV19 and TRBJ2-1; 7 bases map to TRBD2. This CDR3 contains 16 residues. J was trimmed by 3 bases and V by 3 bases; bases with no gene match: 8. Per germline, CDR1 LNHDA and CDR2 SQIVND (reference sequence). The CDR3 sequence is CASSMMAGVNYNEQFF. In nucleotides, the CDR3 is TGTGCCAGTAGTATGATGGCGGGGGTCAACTACAATGAGCAGTTCTTC. Based on the CDR3 plus reference TRBV19 and TRBJ2-1, the full variable domain is DGGITQSPKYLFRKEGQNVTLSCEQNLNHDAMYWYRQDPGQGLRLIYYSQIVNDFQKGDIAEGYSVSREKKESFPLTVTSAQKNPTAFYLCASSMMAGVNYNEQFFGPGTRLTVL.

This chain links TRBV7-9 with TRBJ1-4; TRBD1 agrees at 7 bases. CDR1 SEHNR and CDR2 FQNEAQ come from the germline V gene (reference sequence). The CDR3 is made up of 16 amino acids. The ends lost 4 bases at V and 6 bases at J; junction bases unmatched: 11. CDR3 DNA sequence: TGTGCCAGCAGCTCCCCCGGGGGACAGCTATATGAAAAACTGTTTTTT. It specifies CASSSPGGQLYEKLFF. Combining the CDR3 with reference TRBV7-9 and TRBJ1-4 gives the whole variable domain DTGVSQNPRHKITKRGQNVTFRCDPISEHNRLYWYRQTLGQGPEFLTYFQNEAQLEKSRLLSDRFSAERPKGSFSTLEIQRTEQGDSAMYLCASSSPGGQLYEKLFFGSGTQLSVL.

J is TRBJ2-5 and V is TRBV2, with TRBD1 as a possible D gene (5 bases). The CDR3 covers 13 residues. Per germline, CDR1 SNHLY and CDR2 FYNNEI. V was clipped by 5 bases and J by 5 bases, with 12 bases between them. The CDR3 DNA is TGTGCCAGCAGTCAGGGTCCTTGGGAGACCCAGTACTTC. This codes for CASSQGPWETQYF.

This chain joins TRBV18 and TRBJ2-7, with 13 bases lining up with TRBD2. The CDR3 is 19 residues long. CDR1 KGHSH and CDR2 LQKENI come from the germline V gene. Losses at the gene ends were 4 bases for V and 4 bases for J; bases not matched to a gene: 16. CDR3 amino acids: CASSQSGTGGLAGKYEQYF. In DNA form, the CDR3 reads TGTGCCAGCTCACAAAGCGGGACAGGGGGACTAGCGGGGAAGTACGAGCAGTACTTC.

This clone was counted a few times. Here the CDR3 reads CASNLAGPYGYTF. The CDR3 nucleotides read TGTGCCAGCAACCTAGCAGGTCCCTATGGCTACACCTTC. The chain is built from TRBV6-1 and TRBJ1-2; D unresolved. The CDR3 is made up of 13 amino acids. V was shortened by 7 bases and J by 4 bases, with 13 bases between the two germline ends. Germline V lookup: CDR1 MNHNS, CDR2 SASEGT.

J is TRBJ2-1 and V is TRBV2; D may be TRBD2 (6 bases). The ends were cut back, 6 bases at V and 6 bases at J, with 12 bases in the middle. The germline V gene has CDR1 SNHLY and CDR2 FYNNEI. This CDR3 spans 13 amino acids. CDR3 amino acids: CASRGDFTNEQFF. In nucleotides, the CDR3 is TGTGCCAGCAGGGGGGACTTCACCAATGAGCAGTTCTTC. The variable domain in full, completed from reference TRBV2 and TRBJ2-1, reads EPEVTQTPSHQVTQMGQEVILRCVPISNHLYFYWYRQILGQKVEFLVSFYNNEISEKSEIFDDQFSVERPDGSNFTLKIRSTKLEDSAMYFCASRGDFTNEQFFGPGTRLTVL.